This TCR beta chain emerged from a study of blood T cell repertoires in COVID-19 (dated by TCRdb to 2019 to 2021). Study-wide context: The collaborator samples originated in the United States, Italy and Spain and spanned the acute and convalescent phases of COVID-19. Where available, HLA class I and class II types were obtained from metadata supplied by the sample provider rather than from assay-based typing. The repertoires were made available in a free public database intended to serve as a resource for research on the immune response to SARS-CoV-2. The samples were drawn from the first 160 participants of the ongoing ImmuneRACE study and from 1,254 subjects provided by 6 global collaborators. The prospective study material was composed of cDNA or gDNA derived from T cells, B-cell-depleted T cells, or PBMCs. The dataset comprised deeply sampled blood TCRbeta repertoires from subjects exposed to, actively infected with, or recovered from COVID-19. The sample metadata nearly always contained a de-identified subject ID, COVID-19 status, age in years and sex. Findings and caveats that apply to the study as a whole: How much clinical and demographic metadata was included differed by source and by participant, and the metadata was provided uncurated.

The CDR3 numbers 14 residues from cysteine through phenylalanine. Only CDR3 DNA remains: 42 bases, in frame from the first base. Trimming at the junction amounts to 4 bases on V and 0 bases on J, and the germline ends lie 8 bases apart. CDR1 is given as WNHNN and CDR2 as SYGVQD, both from the germline V gene (reference sequence). In Seattle, one collaborating source enrolled patients while the infection was active and tracked those patients longitudinally over the course of disease. Collaborating institutions collected whole blood in K2EDTA tubes following their own protocols. Collaborator samples were shipped for TCRbeta analysis as frozen whole blood, isolated PBMCs, or DNA extracted from either sample type. The immunoSEQ Assay, a bias-controlled multiplex PCR, was used to amplify TCRbeta CDR3 regions from genomic DNA. The published analysis was carried out like this. Within the assay, amplification of reference gene primers was used to estimate how many nucleated cells each sample contained. To quantify the absolute abundance of each unique TCRbeta CDR3 rearrangement, sequence reads were collapsed and filtered. Productive Simpson clonality was computed per sample as the square root of Simpson's diversity index over productive rearrangements. Entries here come from immuneACCESS through TCRdb and include only in-frame sequences with V and J called. Some clones fail to appear in such tables; in the studies checked, an unresolved V gene covers under half of the shortfall, and the cause of the remainder is unknown. V and J calls and clone size are given by that table; D and trimming were obtained from the DNA. In this sample the table shows approximately 350,000 clones, 86% of which occur a single time. The ten largest clones capture 7.1% of the sample.

About this clone: Its antigen is not yet known. No base quality information exists; no much larger clone differs at one position.

What was sequenced was peripheral blood. The chain is assembled from TRBV10-1 and TRBJ2-3; possibly the D gene is TRBD2, per 5 matching bases. The receptor's source is a woman aged 60-70 years with COVID-19, enrolled during active disease. Here the CDR3 is given as CASSGGPSTDTQYF. In nucleotides, the sequence is TGCGCCAGCAGTGGAGGGCCGAGCACAGATACGCAGTATTTT.